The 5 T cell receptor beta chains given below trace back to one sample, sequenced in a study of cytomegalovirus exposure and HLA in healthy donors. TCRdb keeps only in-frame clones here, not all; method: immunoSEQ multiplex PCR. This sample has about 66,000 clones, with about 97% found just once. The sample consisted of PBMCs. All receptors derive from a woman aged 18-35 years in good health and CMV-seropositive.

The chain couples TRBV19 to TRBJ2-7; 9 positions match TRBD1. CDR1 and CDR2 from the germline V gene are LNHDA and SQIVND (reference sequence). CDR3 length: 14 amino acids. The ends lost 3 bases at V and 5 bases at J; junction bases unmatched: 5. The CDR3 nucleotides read TGTGCCAGTAGTATCGGGACAGGGATGAACGAGCAGTACTTC. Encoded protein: CASSIGTGMNEQYF. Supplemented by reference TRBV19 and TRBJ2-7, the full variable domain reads DGGITQSPKYLFRKEGQNVTLSCEQNLNHDAMYWYRQDPGQGLRLIYYSQIVNDFQKGDIAEGYSVSREKKESFPLTVTSAQKNPTAFYLCASSIGTGMNEQYFGPGTRLTVT.

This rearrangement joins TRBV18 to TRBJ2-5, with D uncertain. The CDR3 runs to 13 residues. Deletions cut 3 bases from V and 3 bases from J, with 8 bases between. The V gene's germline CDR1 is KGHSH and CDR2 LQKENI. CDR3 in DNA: TGTGCCAGCTCACCTGGGCATGAAGAGACCCAGTACTTC. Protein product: CASSPGHEETQYF.

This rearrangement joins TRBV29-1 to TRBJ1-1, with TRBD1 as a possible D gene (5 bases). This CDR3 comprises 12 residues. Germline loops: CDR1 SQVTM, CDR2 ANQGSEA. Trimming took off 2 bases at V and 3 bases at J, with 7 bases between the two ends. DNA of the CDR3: TGCAGCGTTGAATACAGGCACACTGAAGCTTTCTTT. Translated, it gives CSVEYRHTEAFF. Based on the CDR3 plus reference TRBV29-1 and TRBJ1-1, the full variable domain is SAVISQKPSRDICQRGTSLTIQCQVDSQVTMMFWYRQQPGQSLTLIATANQGSEATYESGFVIDKFPISRPNLTFSTLTVSNMSPEDSSIYLCSVEYRHTEAFFGQGTRLTVV.

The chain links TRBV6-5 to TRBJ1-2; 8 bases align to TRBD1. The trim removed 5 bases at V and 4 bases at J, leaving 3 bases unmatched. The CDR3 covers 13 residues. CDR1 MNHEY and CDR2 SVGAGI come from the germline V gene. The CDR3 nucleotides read TGTGCCAGCAGTACTGGGACAGGCTATGGCTACACCTTC. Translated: CASSTGTGYGYTF.

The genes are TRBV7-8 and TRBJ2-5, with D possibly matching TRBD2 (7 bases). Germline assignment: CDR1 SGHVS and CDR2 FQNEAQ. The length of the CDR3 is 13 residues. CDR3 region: CATGGRVEETQYF. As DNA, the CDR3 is TGTGCTACGGGGGGCAGGGTGGAAGAGACCCAGTACTTC.